The T cell receptor beta chain described here comes from a study of control samples from healthy donors and cancer patients. Using immunoSEQ multiplex PCR, the repertoire was profiled, and TCRdb retains in-frame clones only, with some absent. The sample contains under 450,000 clones, 75% to 95% of which appear only once. The V and J ends lost 4 bases and 8 bases respectively, with 12 bases between them. The CDR3 covers 14 residues. Germline CDR1 reads MNHEY; CDR2 reads SVGAGI. This chain uses TRBV6-5 with TRBJ1-6; D is ambiguous. Sequenced: PBMCs. The receptor's source is a middle-aged man with head and neck cancer. The CDR3 reads CASSSTGFHSPLHF. The CDR3 DNA follows: TGTGCCAGCAGTTCTACCGGGTTCCATTCACCCCTCCACTTT.